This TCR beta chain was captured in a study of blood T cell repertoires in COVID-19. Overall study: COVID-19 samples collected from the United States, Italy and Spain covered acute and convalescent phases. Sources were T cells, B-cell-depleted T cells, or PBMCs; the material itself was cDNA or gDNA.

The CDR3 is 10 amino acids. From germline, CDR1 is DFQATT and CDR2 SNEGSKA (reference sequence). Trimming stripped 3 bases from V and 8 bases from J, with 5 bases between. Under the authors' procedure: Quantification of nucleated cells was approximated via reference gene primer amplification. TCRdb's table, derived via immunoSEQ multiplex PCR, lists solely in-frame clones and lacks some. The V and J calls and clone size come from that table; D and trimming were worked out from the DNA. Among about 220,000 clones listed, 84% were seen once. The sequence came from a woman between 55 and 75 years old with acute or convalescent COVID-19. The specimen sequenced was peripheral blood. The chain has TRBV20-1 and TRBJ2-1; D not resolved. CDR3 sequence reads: CSASTDEQFF. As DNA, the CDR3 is TGCAGTGCTAGTACGGATGAGCAGTTCTTC.